These T cell receptor beta chains were read from a single sample in a study of blood T cell repertoires in COVID-19. The data were produced by immunoSEQ multiplex PCR, yet TCRdb's version contains in-frame clones alone and is incomplete. The sample holds approximately 470,000 clones, around 90% seen once. Sequenced input: PBMCs or T cells enriched from blood (not recorded which). Every receptor here comes from a woman between 18 and 29 years old who had recovered from COVID-19. Both conserved end residues are part of each CDR3. A D gene is named only where the DNA matches it firmly. Size is stated for part of the rows, as once, few or many counts, or as a class when the clone is expanded.

CDR3 DNA	CDR3 protein	CDR3 length	clone size	D gene	J gene	V gene
TGCGCCAGCAGTCAACTTTCCCGGGGGAGTTATGGCTACACCTTC	CASSQLSRGSYGYTF	15	NA	NA	TRBJ1-2	TRBV23-1
TGTGCCTGGAGTACAAACAGGGGAATAGGCGGCTACACCTTC	CAWSTNRGIGGYTF	14	NA	TRBD1	TRBJ1-2	TRBV30
TGTGCCAACAGCAAAGGCTACCTACAAGAGACCCAGTACTTC	CANSKGYLQETQYF	14	NA	NA	TRBJ2-5	TRBV21-1
TGTGCTAGTGGTTCCCCCCCCGGGGAAGCATACTCCTACGAGCAGTACTTC	CASGSPPGEAYSYEQYF	17	NA	NA	TRBJ2-7	TRBV12-5
TGTGCCAGCAGCGACCCACTAGCGGGGGGGCCCGGTTACAACATTCAGTACTTC	CASSDPLAGGPGYNIQYF	18	NA	TRBD2	TRBJ2-4	TRBV3-1/TRBV3-2
TGTGCCACCAGCAGGACCTCAGGGGGGAAGTTTAGGATGTCTAATGAAAAACTGTTTTTT	CATSRTSGGKFRMSNEKLFF	20	NA	TRBD1	TRBJ1-4	TRBV15
TGTGCCACCGAGGAAGCTGAAGCTTTCTTT	CATEEAEAFF	10	NA	NA	TRBJ1-1	TRBV6-5
TGTGCCTGGAATAATTTAGGGAGGGAGACCCAGTACTTC	CAWNNLGRETQYF	13	NA	NA	TRBJ2-5	TRBV30
TGTGCCTCTTACGCAGGGGAGACCTCACCCCTCCACTTT	CASYAGETSPLHF	13	NA	NA	TRBJ1-6	TRBV6-5
TGTGCCAGCTCACCCGCCGGCGGGTGGAACACCGGGGAGCTGTTTTTT	CASSPAGGWNTGELFF	16	once	NA	TRBJ2-2	TRBV18
TGTGCCAGCAGCGCCCAGGCAGGGGGCTTCTCCGAGCAGTACTTC	CASSAQAGGFSEQYF	15	NA	TRBD1	TRBJ2-7	TRBV9
TGTGCCAGCAGCCAAGGGACGGGGGGCAATCAGCCCCAGCATTTT	CASSQGTGGNQPQHF	15	NA	NA	TRBJ1-5	TRBV3-1/TRBV3-2
TGTGCCAGCAGCTTAGATAGCGGGGGCCCCGGGGAGCTGTTTTTT	CASSLDSGGPGELFF	15	NA	TRBD2	TRBJ2-2	TRBV7-2
TGTGCCAGTAGTATATCAGTCTATGGCTACACCTTC	CASSISVYGYTF	12	NA	NA	TRBJ1-2	TRBV19
TGTGCCAGCAGTTACTTTGGCGGCGCTAATCAAGAGACCCAGTACTTC	CASSYFGGANQETQYF	16	NA	NA	TRBJ2-5	TRBV6-2/TRBV6-3
TGTGCCAGCAGTGAACCCGCCGAAGCGGATTACGAGCAGTACTTC	CASSEPAEADYEQYF	15	NA	NA	TRBJ2-7	TRBV6-1
TGTGCCAGCAGTGAAGCGCGGGGGACCTCCTACGAGCAGTACTTC	CASSEARGTSYEQYF	15	NA	TRBD2	TRBJ2-7	TRBV6-1
TGTGCCTGGTCGCAAGACAGAGAAGAGACCCAGTACTTC	CAWSQDREETQYF	13	NA	NA	TRBJ2-5	TRBV30
TGTGCCAGCAGCCAAGAGAGCGGGGTACGAGATACGCAGTATTTT	CASSQESGVRDTQYF	15	NA	TRBD2	TRBJ2-3	TRBV3-1/TRBV3-2
TGTGCTAGTGGTGGGACCTCGGCAGCCCGGGGGGGGGAGCTGTTTTTT	CASGGTSAARGGELFF	16	NA	NA	TRBJ2-2	TRBV12-5
TGTGCCAGCAGCCAATACGCCAGGGTCGGGGAAAAACTGTTTTTT	CASSQYARVGEKLFF	15	NA	NA	TRBJ1-4	TRBV3-1/TRBV3-2
TGCGCCAGCAGCTCCCTCAGGGGCGGAGAGCAGTACTTC	CASSSLRGGEQYF	13	few	NA	TRBJ2-7	TRBV5-1
TGTGCCTGGGGTCACGCCGGGTCACCCCTCCACTTT	CAWGHAGSPLHF	12	NA	NA	TRBJ1-6	TRBV30
TGTGCCAGTAGCCCAGATCGGGGGAGGGAAAAGAATACGCAGTATTTT	CASSPDRGREKNTQYF	16	NA	TRBD2	TRBJ2-3	TRBV19
TGTGCCTGGGGGGATTGGACTAGCGGGAGGAGAGATACGCAGTATTTT	CAWGDWTSGRRDTQYF	16	NA	TRBD2	TRBJ2-3	TRBV30
TGTGCCAGCGCCGAGACGTCAGGGGGCTTTGACACCGGGGAGCTGTTTTTT	CASAETSGGFDTGELFF	17	NA	TRBD1	TRBJ2-2	TRBV28
TGTGCCAGCAGCTTTGAGGGGGTCAGTGGCTACACCTTC	CASSFEGVSGYTF	13	NA	NA	TRBJ1-2	TRBV7-9
TGTGCCAGCCGCCAGGGGAGCTACGAGCAGTACTTC	CASRQGSYEQYF	12	NA	NA	TRBJ2-7	TRBV6-6
TGTGCCACCAGTGCCCCCACGGGGGAAGGCGAGACCCAGTACTTC	CATSAPTGEGETQYF	15	NA	NA	TRBJ2-5	TRBV24-1
TGTGCCTGGAGTGTACAGTGGAGGAGAACTGAAGCTTTCTTT	CAWSVQWRRTEAFF	14	once	NA	TRBJ1-1	TRBV30
TGTGCCAGCAGCCCCCCCGGGGCAGCTGGGGGGTACACCTTC	CASSPPGAAGGYTF	14	NA	NA	TRBJ1-2	TRBV3-1/TRBV3-2
TGTGCCAGCAGTTTACCTCCTAGCGGCTCAACAGATACGCAGTATTTT	CASSLPPSGSTDTQYF	16	NA	TRBD2	TRBJ2-3	TRBV28
TGCGCCAGCAGCCCCTCGACCGCGGGCCCTTTATGGTCGCCCCTCCACTTT	CASSPSTAGPLWSPLHF	17	few	NA	TRBJ1-6	TRBV4-1
TGTGCCAGCAGTTTATTTTCAGGGGGAGGCACTGAAGCTTTCTTT	CASSLFSGGGTEAFF	15	NA	TRBD1	TRBJ1-1	TRBV28
TGCAGCGTCCGGGGGGAAGGTCAGCCCCAGCATTTT	CSVRGEGQPQHF	12	NA	NA	TRBJ1-5	TRBV29-1
TGTGCCAGCTCAGCGTCTTTAGCGGCCCCGGAGACCCAGTACTTC	CASSASLAAPETQYF	15	NA	NA	TRBJ2-5	TRBV18
TGTGCCAGCAGTGAAAGTGGCCTTTCTAACTATGGCTACACCTTC	CASSESGLSNYGYTF	15	NA	NA	TRBJ1-2	TRBV2
TGTGCCAGCTCACCCCAACGTCTAGCGGGGGAGGAGACCCAGTACTTC	CASSPQRLAGEETQYF	16	NA	TRBD2	TRBJ2-5	TRBV18
TGTGCCAGCAGCACTGGACAGGGGGCGAATACGCAGTATTTT	CASSTGQGANTQYF	14	NA	TRBD1	TRBJ2-3	TRBV5-6
TGTGCCTGGAGGACTAGCGGCCGTAGCACAGATACGCAGTATTTT	CAWRTSGRSTDTQYF	15	NA	TRBD2	TRBJ2-3	TRBV30
TGTGCCAGCAGCTTTCAAGGACAGGGTTTCTCTGGGGCCAACGTCCTGACTTTC	CASSFQGQGFSGANVLTF	18	NA	TRBD1	TRBJ2-6	TRBV5-4
TGTGCCAGCAGCCCAACGGGACAGGGGGGTGAAAAACTGTTTTTT	CASSPTGQGGEKLFF	15	NA	TRBD1	TRBJ1-4	TRBV5-4
TGTGCCAGCAGCCCGGACAGGGACTCCACAGATACGCAGTATTTT	CASSPDRDSTDTQYF	15	NA	TRBD1	TRBJ2-3	TRBV7-3
TGTGCCAGCAGCCCGCGGAAGGGAGACGGTATGTACACTGAAGCTTTCTTT	CASSPRKGDGMYTEAFF	17	NA	NA	TRBJ1-1	TRBV7-9
TGTGCCAGCAGCTTAAGCGGGGGCATTGAGAATGAGCAGTTCTTC	CASSLSGGIENEQFF	15	NA	TRBD2	TRBJ2-1	TRBV5-4
TGTGCCAGCAGCCCCCGGTACAATTCACCCCTCCACTTT	CASSPRYNSPLHF	13	NA	NA	TRBJ1-6	TRBV14
TGTGCCAGCAGCTTACTGTCTGCAGGGTACTATGGCTACACCTTC	CASSLLSAGYYGYTF	15	NA	NA	TRBJ1-2	TRBV7-2
TGTGCCAGCAGTGACAGGGCGCTTTCCTACGAGCAGTACTTC	CASSDRALSYEQYF	14	once	NA	TRBJ2-7	TRBV2
TGTGCCTGGTTACATGACCCAAAGGGGGAGACCCAGTACTTC	CAWLHDPKGETQYF	14	NA	NA	TRBJ2-5	TRBV30